A selection of T cell receptor beta chains follows, all from one sample in a study of radiotherapy plus CTLA-4 blockade in lung cancer. Only in-frame clones appear in the TCRdb table, and some are missing; sequencing was by immunoSEQ multiplex PCR. The table records 120,000 or so clones, about four fifths of them present only once. The starting material was peripheral blood, obtained from a patient treated with radiotherapy plus ipilimumab. The receptors shown here come from a human donor with non-small cell lung cancer who had a partial response to radiotherapy plus ipilimumab. Both conserved end residues are part of each CDR3. Each record gives: D gene, clone size, V gene, J gene, CDR3 DNA, CDR3 protein. The D gene is left open where the match is weak. Rows give clone size only sometimes, using once, few, many, or a class for an expanded clone.

NA	NA	TRBV10-3	TRBJ1-1	TGTGCCATCAGTCCGCGACAGGAGAACACTGAAGCTTTCTTT	CAISPRQENTEAFF
NA	NA	TRBV19	TRBJ1-2	TGTGCCAGTAGACAGGGCTTCGGCTACACCTTC	CASRQGFGYTF
TRBD2	NA	TRBV19	TRBJ2-3	TGTGCCAGTAGTGCTCCTAGCGGGAGGACAGATACGCAGTATTTT	CASSAPSGRTDTQYF
TRBD1	NA	TRBV19	TRBJ2-6	TGTGCCAGCAGGACAGGTGTTTTCTCTGGGGCCAACGTCCTGACTTTC	CASRTGVFSGANVLTF
TRBD2	NA	TRBV5-1	TRBJ2-1	TGCGCCAGCACCCGGACTAGCGGGAGGGTTGGGGTCAATGAGCAGTTCTTC	CASTRTSGRVGVNEQFF
TRBD1	NA	TRBV5-1	TRBJ1-1	TGCGCCAGCAGTCAGGGACAGGGCACTGAAGCTTTCTTT	CASSQGQGTEAFF
TRBD1	NA	TRBV27	TRBJ2-7	TGTGCCAGCAGTTCCTGGGACAGGGGCATGGGGGAGCAGTACTTC	CASSSWDRGMGEQYF
TRBD1	NA	TRBV5-1	TRBJ1-1	TGCGCCAGCAGCCCAGGGACAGGGGGCATGAACACTGAAGCTTTCTTT	CASSPGTGGMNTEAFF
NA	NA	TRBV30	TRBJ1-4	TGTGCCTGGAGCGCACGGGAGAATGAAAAACTGTTTTTT	CAWSARENEKLFF
TRBD2	NA	TRBV7-9	TRBJ2-3	TGTGCCAGCAGCCCGCCCCTAGCGGGATTGCAGACAGATACGCAGTATTTT	CASSPPLAGLQTDTQYF
NA	NA	TRBV28	TRBJ1-5	TGTGCCAGCAGTTCAGGTTATAGAGAACAGCCCCAGCATTTT	CASSSGYREQPQHF
TRBD1	once	TRBV4-1	TRBJ2-6	TGCGCCAGCAGCCACCGGACAGGGCCCCTCGTCTCTGGGGCCAACGTCCTGACTTTC	CASSHRTGPLVSGANVLTF
TRBD1	NA	TRBV28	TRBJ1-2	TGTGCCAGCACCGAGGGACAGGCCTTCTATGGCTACACCTTC	CASTEGQAFYGYTF
NA	NA	TRBV7-2	TRBJ2-5	TGTGCCAGCAGCTCCAGGGGGAGGCTTGAGACCCAGTACTTC	CASSSRGRLETQYF
NA	once	TRBV5-1	TRBJ1-3	TGCGCCAGCAGCTCCCAGGAGGGAGGCGGAAACACCATATATTTT	CASSSQEGGGNTIYF
NA	NA	TRBV18	TRBJ1-4	TGTGCCAGCTCACCACTTCCCTACGACGGGGCAACTAATGAAAAACTGTTTTTT	CASSPLPYDGATNEKLFF
NA	NA	TRBV5-4	TRBJ2-5	TGTGCCAGCAGCCTACAGGGTCCCCAAGAGACCCAGTACTTC	CASSLQGPQETQYF
TRBD1	medium-sized	TRBV5-1	TRBJ1-4	TGCGCCAGCAGCCTCGGACAGGGAAAAGGAGGTGAAAAACTGTTTTTT	CASSLGQGKGGEKLFF
NA	NA	TRBV29-1	TRBJ1-1	TGCAGCGTTGTCATACAGGGCCTAAACACTGAAGCTTTCTTT	CSVVIQGLNTEAFF
TRBD1	NA	TRBV5-1	TRBJ1-1	TGCGCCAGCAGCTTAACAGGGGGATACACTGAAGCTTTCTTT	CASSLTGGYTEAFF
TRBD1	NA	TRBV18	TRBJ1-1	TGTGCCAGCTCGGTCGACAGGGGAAGCGCTGAAGCTTTCTTT	CASSVDRGSAEAFF
NA	NA	TRBV19	TRBJ2-5	TGTGCCAGTAGCCAGGCGGGCTTCCAAGAGACCCAGTACTTC	CASSQAGFQETQYF
TRBD2	NA	TRBV19	TRBJ2-7	TGTGCCAGTAGTATTGCGGGAGAATCTTTTTACGAGCAGTACTTC	CASSIAGESFYEQYF
NA	NA	TRBV4-1	TRBJ1-2	TGCGCCAGCAGCCAAGATCTTTGGGCCCAACGTGGCTACACCTTC	CASSQDLWAQRGYTF
NA	NA	TRBV5-4	TRBJ2-2	TGTGCCAGCAGCTGGCCCCTAGGGGGCACCGGGGAGCTGTTTTTT	CASSWPLGGTGELFF
TRBD1	once	TRBV7-2	TRBJ1-1	TGTGCCAGCAGCGGGTGGACAGGGGGAAAGAGGACTGAAGCTTTCTTT	CASSGWTGGKRTEAFF
TRBD2	NA	TRBV28	TRBJ2-1	TGTGCCAGCAGTTTACCCGGGACTAAAGCAAATGAGCAGTTCTTC	CASSLPGTKANEQFF
TRBD1	NA	TRBV27	TRBJ1-2	TGTGCCAGCAGTTTTGGTCAGGGGGTGGGTGGCTACACCTTC	CASSFGQGVGGYTF
NA	few	TRBV28	TRBJ2-6	TGTGCCAGCAGACCGGGACACGGGATCTCTGGGGCCAACGTCCTGACTTTC	CASRPGHGISGANVLTF
TRBD2	NA	TRBV9	TRBJ2-1	TGTGCCAGCACCTCATCGGGCGGGAGCTCCTACAATGAGCAGTTCTTC	CASTSSGGSSYNEQFF
NA	NA	TRBV11-2	TRBJ1-1	TGTGCCAGCAGCACCCGCGCAGGGATCACTGAAGCTTTCTTT	CASSTRAGITEAFF
NA	NA	TRBV28	TRBJ2-7	TGTGCCAGCAGTTTCCAACAGGAGCCCTACGAGCAGTACTTC	CASSFQQEPYEQYF
TRBD1	NA	TRBV5-1	TRBJ2-7	TGCGCCAGCAGCTTGGAACAGGGGGTGTCCTACGAGCAGTACTTC	CASSLEQGVSYEQYF
NA	few	TRBV7-9	TRBJ1-2	TGTGCCAGCAGCTCTTCTGGGTCGGGAAACTATGGCTACACCTTC	CASSSSGSGNYGYTF
TRBD1	NA	TRBV5-1	TRBJ2-7	TGCGCCAGCAGCGTGACAGGGGAGGCCTACGAGCAGTACTTC	CASSVTGEAYEQYF
NA	NA	TRBV30	TRBJ1-1	TGTGCCTGGAGTGTCACTATGAACACTGAAGCTTTCTTT	CAWSVTMNTEAFF
NA	NA	TRBV19	TRBJ1-1	TGTGCCAGTAGTATTCCAGAGGGGAACACTGAAGCTTTCTTT	CASSIPEGNTEAFF
NA	NA	TRBV18	TRBJ2-7	TGTGCCAGCTCACCAGACAGGTCTTCCTACGAGCAGTACTTC	CASSPDRSSYEQYF
TRBD2	NA	TRBV28	TRBJ2-1	TGTGCCAGCAGCCGCGGGACTAGCGGGATCTTTGAGCAGTTCTTC	CASSRGTSGIFEQFF
NA	NA	TRBV9	TRBJ1-1	TGTGCCAGCAGCGTCACAGGGACGAACACTGAAGCTTTCTTT	CASSVTGTNTEAFF
NA	NA	TRBV5-6	TRBJ1-1	TGTGCCAGCAGCTTGGCCCCCCAGGGGCCCACTGAAGCTTTCTTT	CASSLAPQGPTEAFF
TRBD1	few	TRBV28	TRBJ1-2	TGTGCCAGCAGGGGGGGACAGGGGAACTATGGCTACACCTTC	CASRGGQGNYGYTF
TRBD1	NA	TRBV4-1	TRBJ1-1	TGCGCCAGCAGCCAAGACGGGACAGGCTGGCCTGAAGCTTTCTTT	CASSQDGTGWPEAFF
TRBD1	NA	TRBV7-2	TRBJ1-2	TGTGCCAGCAGTTCGACAGGGGGTGCCTATGGCTACACCTTC	CASSSTGGAYGYTF
TRBD2	NA	TRBV7-9	TRBJ2-5	TGTGCCAGCAGCTCCACGACTAGCGGAAAACAAGAGACCCAGTACTTC	CASSSTTSGKQETQYF
NA	NA	TRBV7-2	TRBJ1-2	TGTGCCAGCAGTGAACGAAGTTTCGGGGGCTACACCTTC	CASSERSFGGYTF
NA	NA	TRBV19	TRBJ1-1	TGTGCCAGTAGTATCGGGGGACGGATGAACACTGAAGCTTTCTTT	CASSIGGRMNTEAFF
NA	NA	TRBV28	TRBJ1-1	TGTGCCAGCCCTTCTTATACTGAAGCTTTCTTT	CASPSYTEAFF
TRBD2	few	TRBV28	TRBJ2-1	TGTGCCAGCAGCCCCGGACTAGCCCGCCATGAGCAGTTCTTC	CASSPGLARHEQFF
TRBD1	NA	TRBV28	TRBJ2-1	TGTGCCAGCAGTTTTAACACAGGGGGCTTGGGTGAGCAGTTCTTC	CASSFNTGGLGEQFF
TRBD1	NA	TRBV11-1	TRBJ2-2	TGTGCCAGCAGCGCGACAGGGTCAAACACCGGGGAGCTGTTTTTT	CASSATGSNTGELFF
TRBD1	NA	TRBV11-2	TRBJ1-1	TGTGCCAGCAGCCCTCTCCGGACAGGGGGTGGCACTGAAGCTTTCTTT	CASSPLRTGGGTEAFF
NA	NA	TRBV10-2	TRBJ1-4	TGCGCCAGCAGTGAGTCGGGCAGCAGCTACGAAAAACTGTTTTTT	CASSESGSSYEKLFF
NA	NA	TRBV29-1	TRBJ1-1	TGCAGCGTTGAAACCGGCGGAGGTGGCACTGAAGCTTTCTTT	CSVETGGGGTEAFF